These 10 T cell receptor beta chains came from one sample sequenced in a study of blood T cell repertoires in COVID-19. Using immunoSEQ multiplex PCR, the repertoire was profiled, and TCRdb retains in-frame clones only, with some absent. The sample holds about 250,000 clones, 81% seen once. The sequenced material came from peripheral blood. The source of these receptors is an elderly woman with acute or convalescent COVID-19.

The chain is built from TRBV9 and TRBJ2-7; the match to TRBD1 covers 9 bases. The V and J ends lost 0 bases and 0 bases, in that order; junction bases with no gene match: 7. The CDR3 is 17 residues long. Germline CDR1 and CDR2: SGDLS and YYNGEE. This CDR3 is CASSVAVGQGNSYEQYF. In nucleotides, the CDR3 is TGTGCCAGCAGCGTAGCGGTGGGACAGGGAAACTCCTACGAGCAGTACTTC.

The chain employs TRBV3-1 (or the pseudogene TRBV3-2) and TRBJ2-6, with D possibly matching TRBD1 (6 bases). This CDR3 comprises 17 residues. Trimming removed 4 bases from V and 0 bases from J, with 13 bases in between. The germline gives CDR1 LGHDT, CDR2 YNNKEL (reference sequence). The CDR3 bases are TGTGCCAGCAGCCCATGGGGGCGGACCTCTGGGGCCAACGTCCTGACTTTC. Protein: CASSPWGRTSGANVLTF.

This chain joins TRBV11-2 and TRBJ2-1, with 9 bases fitting TRBD1. V lost 3 bases and J lost 4; bases outside the gene matches: 4. CDR3 length equals 15 residues. Germline values: CDR1 SGHAT, CDR2 FQNNGV. The CDR3 spells CASSFRGQGYNEQFF. The CDR3 bases are TGTGCCAGCAGCTTTAGGGGACAGGGTTACAATGAGCAGTTCTTC.

This clone was seen many times. The chain couples TRBV5-8 to TRBJ2-7; 9 bases match TRBD2. CDR3 length: 15 residues. Germline CDR1 reads SGHTS; CDR2 reads YDEGEE. The junction had 8 bases not matched to a gene; V was cut back by 0 bases and J by 7 bases. This CDR3 reads CASSLAGGRAKEQYF. DNA for the CDR3: TGTGCCAGCAGCTTGGCAGGCGGGAGGGCCAAAGAGCAGTACTTC.

V is TRBV6-5 and J is TRBJ1-4; 7 bases are a match to TRBD1. CDR3 length: 15 amino acids. The V segment lost 2 bases and the J segment 7 bases; nucleotides outside the gene matches: 7. In germline, CDR1 is MNHEY, CDR2 SVGAGI. CDR3 DNA sequence: TGTGCCAGCAGTTACGGAAGGGGGCACGCTGAAAAACTGTTTTTT. This sequence encodes CASSYGRGHAEKLFF.

This clone was observed a single time. This chain links TRBV27 with TRBJ2-3; perhaps TRBD2 as D (5 bases). Germline-derived CDR1 and CDR2 are MNHEY and SMNVEV (reference sequence). CDR3 length: 16 amino acids. The V end was cut by 7 bases, the J end by 0 bases, with 17 bases between. The CDR3 nucleotides read TGTGCCAGCAACCGAGGGAGAATCGACAGCACAGATACGCAGTATTTT. Translating it yields CASNRGRIDSTDTQYF.

This chain connects TRBV5-1 to TRBJ2-2; D is unresolved. V lost 5 bases, J lost 4 bases, and 21 bases lay in between. Per germline, CDR1 SGHRS and CDR2 YFSETQ. This CDR3 comprises 17 residues. The CDR3 DNA sequence: TGCGCCAGCAGTCGGTCAGCCCGCCCTGAGGTCACCGGGGAGCTGTTTTTT. Protein sequence: CASSRSARPEVTGELFF. The variable domain in full, with the rest retrieved from reference TRBV5-1 and TRBJ2-2, is KAGVTQTPRYLIKTRGQQVTLSCSPISGHRSVSWYQQTPGQGLQFLFEYFSETQRNKGNFPGRFSGRQFSNSRSEMNVSTLELGDSALYLCASSRSARPEVTGELFFGEGSRLTVL.

The rearrangement uses TRBV19 and TRBJ2-7; possible D gene TRBD1, 5 bases. V was pared by 1 base and J by 2 bases, with 9 bases between. From germline, CDR1 is LNHDA and CDR2 SQIVND (reference sequence). The length of the CDR3 is 14 residues. DNA of the CDR3: TGTGCCAGTAGTATAGGGCGCAGGGCCTACGAGCAGTACTTC. Translation: CASSIGRRAYEQYF.

This clone was detected only once. This chain uses TRBV11-2 with TRBJ1-4, with D perhaps TRBD1 (5 bases). Germline V gene lookup returns CDR1 SGHAT and CDR2 FQNNGV. The CDR3 spans 13 residues. Trimming left V 6 bases short and J 7 bases short, with 12 bases between. DNA for the CDR3: TGTGCCAGCAGTAAGGGGTACGGTGAAAAACTGTTTTTT. It is translated as CASSKGYGEKLFF.

The CDR3 loop reads CASRPGTRGNNEQFF. CDR3 DNA: TGTGCCAGCAGACCCGGGACTAGGGGAAACAATGAGCAGTTCTTC. The chain recombines TRBV6-5 with TRBJ2-1; 8 bases are a match to TRBD2. The CDR3 is 15 amino acids. J lost 5 bases, V lost 6 bases, and 9 bases had no gene match. Germline V gene lookup returns CDR1 MNHEY and CDR2 SVGAGI.